This is a list of T cell receptor beta chains from one sample in a study of cytomegalovirus exposure and HLA in healthy donors. Here immunoSEQ multiplex PCR was the method, and the copy in TCRdb shows in-frame clones only, minus some. The table has roughly 150,000 clones, approximately 94% seen once. The specimen was PBMCs. The receptors were sampled from a man aged 18 to 35 in good health and CMV-seropositive. CDR3s include the opening cysteine and the closing phenylalanine or tryptophan. The order of the fields is D gene, J gene, clone size, V gene, CDR3 DNA, CDR3 protein. A D gene is named only where the DNA matches it firmly. Where a row states a size, it is once, few, many or the class of an expanded clone; other rows omit it.

TRBD1 | TRBJ1-2 | - | TRBV5-8 | TGTGCCAGCAGCAGGGCCTCCTCTGCAGGGGGCTATGGCTACACCTTC | CASSRASSAGGYGYTF
- | TRBJ1-5 | - | TRBV4-1 | TGCGCCAGCAGCCAAGTTCCGGGAGACAATCAGCCCCAGCATTTT | CASSQVPGDNQPQHF
- | TRBJ2-5 | - | TRBV15 | TGTGCCACCAGCAGAGCTGAACTACGTGGGACCCAGTACTTC | CATSRAELRGTQYF
- | TRBJ2-7 | - | TRBV4-1 | TGCGCCAGCAGCCGGTTATTCCAGGAAAGCTCCTACGAGCAGTACTTC | CASSRLFQESSYEQYF
- | TRBJ2-1 | - | TRBV21-1 | TGTGCCAGCAGCAAAGATTGGAGCGATGAGCAGTTCTTC | CASSKDWSDEQFF
TRBD2 | TRBJ2-3 | - | TRBV2 | TGTGCCAGCGGAACTAGCGCCACAGATACGCAGTATTTT | CASGTSATDTQYF
TRBD2 | TRBJ2-1 | - | TRBV9 | TGTGCCAGCACCCACGGGACTAGCTACAATGAGCAGTTCTTC | CASTHGTSYNEQFF
TRBD2 | TRBJ2-1 | - | TRBV9 | TGTGCCAGCAGCCCCGGACTAGCGGGAAATGAGCAGTTCTTC | CASSPGLAGNEQFF
TRBD1 | TRBJ2-1 | - | TRBV11-1 | TGTGCCAGCAGAAAGGACAGGAACTACAATGAGCAGTTCTTC | CASRKDRNYNEQFF
- | TRBJ2-1 | - | TRBV27 | TGTGCCAGCAGTTTATCATCGCGATTCGTTGAGCAGTTCTTC | CASSLSSRFVEQFF
- | TRBJ1-1 | - | TRBV6-5 | TGTGCCACCCGGCTAAGACAGGCCTTGGGCACTGAAGCTTTCTTT | CATRLRQALGTEAFF
- | TRBJ2-3 | - | TRBV11-3 | TGTGCCAGCAGCTCGAGACTGGAGGGAGGGGGAGCAGATACGCAGTATTTT | CASSSRLEGGGADTQYF
- | TRBJ2-1 | - | TRBV5-1 | TGCGCCAGCAGCTTGGGAGGAAGGAGCGAGCAGTTCTTC | CASSLGGRSEQFF
TRBD2 | TRBJ2-1 | once | TRBV5-1 | TGCGCCAGCAGCCCGGGACTAGCGGGGACGGGGGTTACGAGCAATGAGCAGTTCTTC | CASSPGLAGTGVTSNEQFF
- | TRBJ1-2 | - | TRBV28 | TGTGCCAGCAGTCCCGGAGGGGCCCAATATGGCTACACCTTC | CASSPGGAQYGYTF
- | TRBJ1-1 | - | TRBV28 | TGTGCCAGCAGTCCCTGGCAGGGGAGAGCTTTCTTT | CASSPWQGRAFF
TRBD2 | TRBJ2-1 | once | TRBV2 | TGTGCCAGCAGGATCACGGGACTAGCGGAGATCAATGAGCAGTTCTTC | CASRITGLAEINEQFF
TRBD1 | TRBJ2-5 | - | TRBV10-3 | TGTGCCATCAGCCTAGGGGGCGCGGGTGGGGAGACCCAGTACTTC | CAISLGGAGGETQYF
TRBD1 | TRBJ2-3 | - | TRBV5-4 | TGTGCCAGCAGCTTCCACCGTGCGACAGGGTATACGCAGTATTTT | CASSFHRATGYTQYF
- | TRBJ2-7 | - | TRBV7-9 | TGTGCCAGCAGTCCCGTTCCGGACAGATTCCGCTACGAGCAGTACTTC | CASSPVPDRFRYEQYF
- | TRBJ1-4 | - | TRBV5-1 | TGCGCCAGCAGCCGGGGGGACAACGAAAAACTGTTTTTT | CASSRGDNEKLFF
TRBD1 | TRBJ1-1 | - | TRBV10-3 | TGTGCCATCACCTCAGTCGGGGGACAGGGGATGCGTGAAGCTTTCTTT | CAITSVGGQGMREAFF
- | TRBJ2-7 | few | TRBV29-1 | TGCAGCGTTGAACAGGCCCCGAGGGACGAGCAGTACTTC | CSVEQAPRDEQYF
- | TRBJ1-5 | - | TRBV7-2 | TGTGCCAGCAGCTTTAACCAGGGTGGGCAGCCCCAGCATTTT | CASSFNQGGQPQHF
- | TRBJ2-7 | - | TRBV20-1 | TGCAGTGCTAGATCCAGTTACGAGCAGTACTTC | CSARSSYEQYF
- | TRBJ2-6 | - | TRBV30 | TGTGCCTGTACAGGGTATGCTCGCTTCACCTCTGGGGCCAACGTCCTGACTTTC | CACTGYARFTSGANVLTF
TRBD1 | TRBJ2-2 | - | TRBV5-6 | TGTGCCAGCAGCCAGGGGGTCGGGGAGCTGTTTTTT | CASSQGVGELFF